Listed below are T cell receptor beta chains from one sample, sequenced in a study of cytomegalovirus exposure and HLA in healthy donors. Profiling relied on immunoSEQ multiplex PCR, and the TCRdb table lists in-frame clones only, not all of them. The repertoire has 130,000 or so clones, 81% of them found once; the top ten carry roughly 2.2%. Material for sequencing was PBMCs. The receptors shown here come from a woman aged 40 to 50 in good health and CMV-seronegative. Both conserved end residues are part of each CDR3. Fields, in order: CDR3 protein, CDR3 DNA, V gene, D gene, J gene, clone size. A D gene is named only where the DNA matches it firmly. Clone size is shown for a subset of rows, as once, few, many or a class of expanded clone.

CDR3: CASSLGGGNQPQHF
DNA: TGTGCCAGCAGCCTAGGCGGTGGCAATCAGCCCCAGCATTTT
V: TRBV7-6
D: -
J: TRBJ1-5
size: -

CDR3: CASGFPSGGVNEQFF
DNA: TGTGCTAGTGGTTTCCCAAGCGGGGGGGTCAATGAGCAGTTCTTC
V: TRBV12-5
D: TRBD2
J: TRBJ2-1
size: -

CDR3: CASSKDRGLEQYF
DNA: TGTGCCAGCAGTAAGGACAGGGGGCTTGAGCAGTACTTC
V: TRBV6-4
D: TRBD1
J: TRBJ2-7
size: -

CDR3: CASSQALAGVDEQFF
DNA: TGTGCCAGCAGCCAAGCGCTAGCGGGAGTTGATGAGCAGTTCTTC
V: TRBV7-9
D: TRBD2
J: TRBJ2-1
size: -

CDR3: CASSRDRAYEQYF
DNA: TGTGCCAGTTCGCGCGACAGAGCTTACGAGCAGTACTTC
V: TRBV2
D: -
J: TRBJ2-7
size: -

CDR3: CASSKDWGGNEQFF
DNA: TGTGCCAGCAGCAAAGATTGGGGAGGGAATGAGCAGTTCTTC
V: TRBV21-1
D: -
J: TRBJ2-1
size: -

CDR3: CASSLMGQADTEAFF
DNA: TGTGCCAGCAGCTTGATGGGACAGGCTGACACTGAAGCTTTCTTT
V: TRBV5-5
D: TRBD1
J: TRBJ1-1
size: -

CDR3: CASSEGREYHAFF
DNA: TGTGCCAGCAGTGAAGGTAGAGAGTACCACGCTTTCTTT
V: TRBV2
D: -
J: TRBJ1-1
size: -

CDR3: CASSLVVAGSYEQYF
DNA: TGCGCCAGCAGCTTGGTGGTAGCGGGGAGCTACGAGCAGTACTTC
V: TRBV5-1
D: TRBD2
J: TRBJ2-7
size: -

CDR3: CASRRDRAYEQYF
DNA: TGTGCCAGCAGACGGGACAGGGCCTACGAGCAGTACTTC
V: TRBV6-1
D: TRBD1
J: TRBJ2-7
size: once

CDR3: CASKEVLGGTEAFF
DNA: TGTGCCAGCAAAGAGGTGTTAGGGGGAACTGAAGCTTTCTTT
V: TRBV2
D: -
J: TRBJ1-1
size: -

CDR3: CSVGVGSGREQYF
DNA: TGCAGCGTTGGCGTGGGTAGCGGGAGGGAGCAGTACTTC
V: TRBV29-1
D: TRBD2
J: TRBJ2-7
size: -

CDR3: CASSSGTGLTEAFF
DNA: TGCGCCAGCAGCTCCGGGACAGGGCTCACTGAAGCTTTCTTT
V: TRBV5-1
D: TRBD1
J: TRBJ1-1
size: -

CDR3: CASSEGQGNQPQHF
DNA: TGCGCCAGCAGCGAGGGACAGGGAAATCAGCCCCAGCATTTT
V: TRBV5-1
D: TRBD1
J: TRBJ1-5
size: few

CDR3: CASSQDRTTSSYNEQFF
DNA: TGCGCCAGCAGCCAAGATAGGACAACGAGCTCCTACAATGAGCAGTTCTTC
V: TRBV4-1
D: -
J: TRBJ2-1
size: -

CDR3: CASSSMGINMGRDYGYTF
DNA: TGCGCCAGCAGCTCCATGGGTATAAATATGGGGAGAGACTATGGCTACACCTTC
V: TRBV4-1
D: -
J: TRBJ1-2
size: -

CDR3: CASSPEGSGGFYGYTF
DNA: TGTGCCAGCAGTCCAGAGGGGTCAGGGGGATTCTATGGCTACACCTTC
V: TRBV7-9
D: TRBD1
J: TRBJ1-2
size: -

CDR3: CASSLGQGARSSTEAFF
DNA: TGTGCCAGCAGCCTGGGACAGGGGGCGCGTTCTAGCACTGAAGCTTTCTTT
V: TRBV7-6
D: TRBD1
J: TRBJ1-1
size: -

CDR3: CASTERWTANEKLFF
DNA: TGTGCCAGTACCGAACGGTGGACAGCTAATGAAAAACTGTTTTTT
V: TRBV19
D: -
J: TRBJ1-4
size: -

CDR3: CASSFRGQGVTEAFF
DNA: TGTGCCAGCAGCTTTAGGGGGCAGGGGGTCACTGAAGCTTTCTTT
V: TRBV5-5
D: TRBD1
J: TRBJ1-1
size: -

CDR3: CASSQVLGTGFFNEQFF
DNA: TGTGCCAGCAGCCAGGTCTTGGGGACAGGGTTTTTCAATGAGCAGTTCTTC
V: TRBV14
D: TRBD1
J: TRBJ2-1
size: -

CDR3: CASSQQRNTEAFF
DNA: TGTGCCAGCTCACAACAGAGGAACACTGAAGCTTTCTTT
V: TRBV18
D: -
J: TRBJ1-1
size: -

CDR3: CASSDRGNQPQHF
DNA: TGTGCCAGCAGTGACAGGGGCAATCAGCCCCAGCATTTT
V: TRBV2
D: -
J: TRBJ1-5
size: -

CDR3: CASSSSWRRQYF
DNA: TGTGCCAGCAGCTCGTCGTGGCGGAGGCAGTACTTC
V: TRBV11-1
D: -
J: TRBJ2-7
size: -

CDR3: CASRTTRLWYGYTF
DNA: TGTGCCAGCAGAACGACTCGTCTCTGGTATGGCTACACCTTC
V: TRBV6-5
D: -
J: TRBJ1-2
size: -

CDR3: CAWRINSPLHF
DNA: TGTGCCTGGAGAATAAATTCACCCCTCCACTTT
V: TRBV30
D: -
J: TRBJ1-6
size: -

CDR3: CASSPRSKTANYEKLFF
DNA: TGTGCCAGCTCACCACGATCCAAGACTGCTAACTATGAAAAACTGTTTTTT
V: TRBV18
D: -
J: TRBJ1-4
size: -

CDR3: CSVEDPGAAEKLFF
DNA: TGCAGCGTTGAAGATCCGGGAGCGGCTGAAAAACTGTTTTTT
V: TRBV29-1
D: -
J: TRBJ1-4
size: -

CDR3: CASSLSTGAYEQYF
DNA: TGTGCCAGCAGCCTATCCACAGGGGCCTACGAGCAGTACTTC
V: TRBV14
D: TRBD1
J: TRBJ2-7
size: -

CDR3: CASSNTGDRGAETQYF
DNA: TGTGCCAGCAGTAATACCGGGGACAGGGGAGCAGAGACCCAGTACTTC
V: TRBV27
D: TRBD1
J: TRBJ2-5
size: -

CDR3: CASSPGEGEDTEAFF
DNA: TGTGCCAGCAGCCCGGGGGAAGGGGAGGACACTGAAGCTTTCTTT
V: TRBV7-9
D: -
J: TRBJ1-1
size: -

CDR3: CASSWRTSGGQVNTGELFF
DNA: TGCGCCAGCAGCTGGCGAACTAGCGGGGGGCAAGTGAACACCGGGGAGCTGTTTTTT
V: TRBV5-1
D: TRBD2
J: TRBJ2-2
size: -